Shown below are 10 T cell receptor beta chains from a single sample sequenced in a study of long-term antiretroviral therapy in people with HIV. Researchers ran immunoSEQ v3.0 at survey level. TCRdb keeps only in-frame clones here, not all; method: immunoSEQ multiplex PCR. The sample includes 25,000 to 35,000 clones, 91% of them seen just once. Specimen: unsorted PBMCs, collected 3.1 years after starting antiretroviral therapy. The receptors were gathered from a man between 18 and 35 years old with HIV.

This sequence joins TRBV6-5 and TRBJ2-7; D is uncertain. There are 15 residues in the CDR3. Trimming shortened V by 6 bases and J by 13 bases, and 28 bases separated the two germline ends. The germline gives CDR1 MNHEY, CDR2 SVGAGI. The CDR3 protein is CASSYPSPPGPEEYF. CDR3 nucleotide sequence: TGTGCCAGCAGCTACCCTTCCCCGCCCGGACCAGAGGAATACTTC.

The CDR3 loop is CASFRVVHEQFF. The CDR3 DNA reads as TGTGCCAGCTTCCGGGTAGTGCATGAGCAGTTCTTC. The genes are TRBV27 and TRBJ2-1; unclear D gene. The CDR3 runs 12 residues. From germline, CDR1 is MNHEY and CDR2 SMNVEV (reference sequence). V was shortened by 8 bases and J by 8 bases, with 13 bases between the two germline ends.

This sequence joins TRBV15 and TRBJ2-3, with 8 nucleotides matching TRBD2. The V and J ends lost 0 bases and 2 bases, in that order; junction bases with no gene match: 4. The CDR3 has 16 amino acids. Germline loops: CDR1 LNHNV, CDR2 YYDKDF (reference sequence). Here the CDR3 DNA reads TGTGCCACCAGCAGAGAGGGCGGGGGGTTCACAGATACGCAGTATTTT. This encodes CATSREGGGFTDTQYF.

This chain links TRBV5-1 with TRBJ1-5, with 9 bases matching TRBD1. The CDR3 covers 15 residues. Germline lookup yields CDR1 SGHRS and CDR2 YFSETQ. Germline trimming cut 4 bases from V and 3 bases from J; bases unmatched to any gene: 5. The CDR3 sequence is CASSRTGAFNQPQHF. The DNA of the CDR3 is TGCGCCAGCAGCAGGACAGGGGCGTTCAATCAGCCCCAGCATTTT.

The V call is TRBV30, the J call TRBJ2-7, with 8 bases fitting TRBD2. With V trimmed by 2 bases and J by 3 bases, 3 bases remained unmatched. This CDR3 contains 13 residues. Germline lookup yields CDR1 GTSNPN and CDR2 SVGIG (reference sequence). The CDR3 spells CAWSKSGSYEQYF. As DNA, the CDR3 is TGTGCCTGGAGTAAGAGCGGGAGCTACGAGCAGTACTTC.

The chain joins TRBV14 to TRBJ2-2; D gene unclear. The germline gives CDR1 SGHDN, CDR2 FVKESK. V lost 3 bases and J 7 bases, leaving 9 bases between the germline ends. This CDR3 is 13 amino acids long. CDR3 in DNA: TGTGCCAGCAGCCAGTTTCCTCTCGGGGAGCTGTTTTTT. Amino acid sequence: CASSQFPLGELFF. Full variable domain (missing parts from reference TRBV14 and TRBJ2-2): EAGVTQFPSHSVIEKGQTVTLRCDPISGHDNLYWYRRVMGKEIKFLLHFVKESKQDESGMPNNRFLAERTGGTYSTLKVQPAELEDSGVYFCASSQFPLGELFFGEGSRLTVL.

This sequence joins TRBV29-1 and TRBJ1-1; no clear D gene. This CDR3 is 12 amino acids long. The V and J ends lost 4 bases and 0 bases respectively, with 6 bases between them. CDR1 and CDR2 from the germline V gene are SQVTM and ANQGSEA. CDR3 nucleotide sequence: TGCAGCGTTGGAGTTATGAACACTGAAGCTTTCTTT. It translates to CSVGVMNTEAFF.

Written as DNA, the CDR3 is TGCGCCAGCAGCTTTAGCGGGAGCTACGAGCAGTACTTC. Its translation is CASSFSGSYEQYF. The chain couples TRBV5-1 to TRBJ2-7, with 9 bases lining up with TRBD2. The CDR3 consists of 13 residues. The V segment lost 2 bases and the J segment 3 bases; nucleotides outside the gene matches: 0. Germline V gene lookup returns CDR1 SGHRS and CDR2 YFSETQ.

The J gene is TRBJ1-2, the V gene TRBV18; D call uncertain. Trimming removed 5 bases at V and 6 bases at J, with 16 bases between. This CDR3 is built from 14 residues. Germline CDR1 reads KGHSH; CDR2 reads LQKENI. The CDR3 DNA reads TGTGCCAGCTCAGACGTATCTACTTCCCATGGCTACACCTTC. It is translated as CASSDVSTSHGYTF.

The J gene is TRBJ2-1, the V gene TRBV28; 13 nucleotides line up with TRBD2. From germline, CDR1 is MDHEN and CDR2 SYDVKM. The CDR3 extends over 16 amino acids. The ends lost 5 bases at V and 10 bases at J; junction bases unmatched: 11. CDR3 sequence reads: CASSLTGTSGAWEQFF. As DNA, the CDR3 is TGTGCCAGCAGTCTAACCGGGACTAGCGGGGCTTGGGAGCAGTTCTTC. Supplemented by reference TRBV28 and TRBJ2-1, the full variable domain reads DVKVTQSSRYLVKRTGEKVFLECVQDMDHENMFWYRQDPGLGLRLIYFSYDVKMKEKGDIPEGYSVSREKKERFSLILESASTNQTSMYLCASSLTGTSGAWEQFFGPGTRLTVL.